Below, 10 T cell receptor beta chains from the same sample are listed, as sequenced in a study of graft-versus-host responses after intestinal transplantation. Their target antigens are unknown. Measured with immunoSEQ multiplex PCR; TCRdb has only the in-frame clones, and not every one. The table has around 78,000 clones, roughly 87% seen once. Sample: unstimulated CD8+ T cells sorted from spleen or lymph node cells, taken before transplant. All receptors derive from a human donor who was the organ donor for an intestinal transplant.

This sequence joins TRBV4-2 and TRBJ2-2; possible D gene TRBD1, 6 bases. V lost 0 bases to trimming and J lost 5 bases, with 19 bases between them. This CDR3 has 18 amino acids. Germline assignment: CDR1 LGHNA and CDR2 YNFKEQ. For the CDR3, the DNA is TGTGCCAGCAGCCAAGAAGACCGACTGGGGGCAGTGACCGGGGAGCTGTTTTTT. Its translation: CASSQEDRLGAVTGELFF.

The rearrangement joins TRBV7-2 to TRBJ2-5, with D maybe TRBD1 (6 bases). Germline CDR1 and CDR2: SGHTA and FQGNSA. The length of the CDR3 is 14 residues. Trimming removed 1 base at V and 2 bases at J, with 8 bases between. CDR3 coding DNA: TGTGCCAGCAGCTTAGGGACAGCTCAAGAGACCCAGTACTTC. Translation: CASSLGTAQETQYF.

J is TRBJ2-7 and V is TRBV4-1, with TRBD1 identical over 8 bases. The ends lost 1 base at V and 9 bases at J; junction bases unmatched: 8. This CDR3 is 14 amino acids long. The germline gives CDR1 MGHRA, CDR2 YSYEKL. In DNA form, the CDR3 reads TGCGCCAGCAGCCAAGGGACAGGGACCTTACGGCAGTACTTC. It encodes CASSQGTGTLRQYF.

This chain uses TRBV9 with TRBJ2-1; TRBD2 matches 8 bases. The CDR3 totals 18 residues. J was trimmed by 5 bases and V by 4 bases; bases with no gene match: 17. CDR1 and CDR2 from the germline V gene are SGDLS and YYNGEE. This CDR3 is CASSLRPGRGATHNEQFF. CDR3 coding DNA: TGTGCCAGCAGCCTCAGACCGGGGCGGGGGGCGACCCACAATGAGCAGTTCTTC. The whole variable domain, remainder taken from reference TRBV9 and TRBJ2-1, is DSGVTQTPKHLITATGQRVTLRCSPRSGDLSVYWYQQSLDQGLQFLIQYYNGEERAKGNILERFSAQQFPDLHSELNLSSLELGDSALYFCASSLRPGRGATHNEQFFGPGTRLTVL.

J is TRBJ1-4 and V is TRBV30; weak D call: TRBD1 (5 bases). Trimming took off 2 bases at V and 8 bases at J, with 15 bases between the two ends. Looked up from germline, CDR1 is GTSNPN and CDR2 is SVGIG (reference sequence). The CDR3 contains 14 residues. The CDR3, as DNA: TGTGCCTGGAGTCTGGGCAGGGAATCCGAAAAACTGTTTTTT. It specifies CAWSLGRESEKLFF.

The rearrangement uses TRBV4-1 and TRBJ2-3, with 14 bases identical to TRBD2. The CDR3 spans 16 residues. Germline CDR1 MGHRA, CDR2 YSYEKL. V was clipped by 4 bases and J by 2 bases; unmatched bases: 2. The CDR3 DNA is TGCGCCAGCAGCCTGGGACTAGCGGGGGTCACAGATACGCAGTATTTT. It codes for CASSLGLAGVTDTQYF.

This clone came up once. The chain employs TRBV6-5 and TRBJ2-3; D not certain. Trimming pared 8 bases from V and 1 base from J, leaving 16 bases between. The CDR3 is 15 amino acids. The germline V gene has CDR1 MNHEY and CDR2 SVGAGI. CDR3 sequence (DNA): TGTGCCAGCCGCGGTTTGTCCTATGGCACAGATACGCAGTATTTT. This sequence encodes CASRGLSYGTDTQYF.

The V call is TRBV10-3, the J call TRBJ2-5; 11 nucleotides match TRBD2. The J call is uncertain, as TRBJ2-7 better fits the DNA end. CDR3 length: 15 amino acids. The V gene's germline CDR1 is ENHRY and CDR2 SYGVKD. The CDR3, as DNA: TGTGCCATCAGTGGTATTACTAGCGGGAGCTACGAGCAGTACTTC. Translated, it gives CAISGITSGSYEQYF.

The sample holds one count of this clone. The chain couples TRBV21-1 to TRBJ1-4; TRBD1 is the table's D call, not checked against the DNA. TRBV21-1 is a known pseudogene. The CDR3 runs to 17 residues. The CDR3 DNA reads TGTGCCAGCAGCAAAGGGGTGAAGGGGGCAGAACAAGAAAAACTGTTTTTT. It encodes CASSKGVKGAEQEKLFF.

This clone was found once. The chain joins TRBV11-2 to TRBJ2-5; no firm D call. V lost 1 base, J lost 5 bases, and 5 bases lay in between. The CDR3 spans 12 residues. The V gene's germline CDR1 is SGHAT and CDR2 FQNNGV. The CDR3 bases are TGTGCCAGCAGCTTAGTCTGGGAGACCCAGTACTTC. Its protein product is CASSLVWETQYF.